This TCR beta chain is drawn from a study of graft-versus-host responses after intestinal transplantation. Study in general: The study gave all recipients anti-thymocyte globulin induction, then tacrolimus and steroids for approximately three years.

Here immunoSEQ multiplex PCR was the method, and the copy in TCRdb shows in-frame clones only, minus some. The data hold about 81,000 clones, with approximately 89% observed a single time. Points on this clone: Its antigen is unknown.

Study observations and caveats: GvH clones appeared in recipient marrow, some first in ileum or blood.

The CDR3 extends over 14 amino acids. Germline V gene lookup returns CDR1 MGHDK and CDR2 SYGVNS. Trimming removed 4 bases from V and 6 bases from J; junction bases left unmatched: 5. This specimen consisted of unstimulated CD4+ T cells sorted from spleen or lymph node cells, obtained before transplant. The V and J genes are TRBV25-1 and TRBJ1-2, with TRBD1 matching over 10 bases. This TCR was sampled from a human donor who was the organ donor for an intestinal transplant. CDR3 DNA sequence: TGTGCCAGCAGTGTGGGACAGGGGACGAATGGCTACACCTTC. Residues: CASSVGQGTNGYTF.